This entry lists 31 T cell receptor beta chains sequenced from one sample in a study of beta chain features in type 1 diabetes. Expressed TCRB transcripts got sequenced, as all isolated RNA was reverse transcribed. Method: immunoSEQ multiplex PCR; TCRdb's copy keeps in-frame clones and lacks some. The table records 300,000 to 450,000 clones, around a fifth of them present only once. Sequenced input: naive CD4+ T cells from blood. The receptors here all came from a woman between 18 and 29 years old in good health.

This clone was seen only a few times. This chain joins TRBV4-3 and TRBJ2-3, with 10 bases identical to TRBD2. The CDR3 is 16 residues long. Germline V gene data show CDR1 as LGHNA and CDR2 as YSLEER. Trimming at V came to 4 bases and at J to 4 bases, leaving 8 bases not matched to a gene. The CDR3 protein is CASSPGGSGGADTQYF. The CDR3 coding sequence is TGCGCCAGCAGCCCGGGGGGCAGCGGGGGGGCAGATACGCAGTATTTT.

This sequence joins TRBV5-1 and TRBJ2-7; D unresolved. Germline V gene sequence: CDR1 SGHRS, CDR2 YFSETQ. The CDR3 is 13 residues long. The V gene lost 5 bases and the J gene lost 6 bases, with 15 bases spanning the gap. In DNA, the CDR3 is TGCGCCAGCAGTTTCACCCCCCCGGGCGAGCAGTACTTC. This codes for CASSFTPPGEQYF.

The chain combines TRBV5-1 with TRBJ2-1; TRBD2 is a possible D gene (6 bases). The V end was cut by 5 bases, the J end by 1 base, with 13 bases between. Germline V gene lookup returns CDR1 SGHRS and CDR2 YFSETQ. The CDR3 is 15 amino acids. CDR3 coding DNA: TGCGCCAGCAGGGTGTTAGCGGATTCCTACAATGAGCAGTTCTTC. It encodes CASRVLADSYNEQFF. Supplemented by reference TRBV5-1 and TRBJ2-1, the full variable domain reads KAGVTQTPRYLIKTRGQQVTLSCSPISGHRSVSWYQQTPGQGLQFLFEYFSETQRNKGNFPGRFSGRQFSNSRSEMNVSTLELGDSALYLCASRVLADSYNEQFFGPGTRLTVL.

The chain employs TRBV9 and TRBJ1-1, with D uncertain. CDR3 length equals 12 residues. Germline lookup yields CDR1 SGDLS and CDR2 YYNGEE. With 4 bases removed from V and 8 bases from J, the gap between germline ends came to 12 bases. CDR3 in amino acids: CASSSPGGEAFF. The CDR3 DNA is TGTGCCAGCAGCTCTCCGGGTGGAGAAGCTTTCTTT. Together with reference TRBV9 and TRBJ1-1, the CDR3 gives the full variable domain: DSGVTQTPKHLITATGQRVTLRCSPRSGDLSVYWYQQSLDQGLQFLIQYYNGEERAKGNILERFSAQQFPDLHSELNLSSLELGDSALYFCASSSPGGEAFFGQGTRLTVV.

This clone was observed a few times. The chain joins TRBV7-2 to TRBJ2-5; 16 bases agree with TRBD2. CDR3 length: 16 residues. The germline gives CDR1 SGHTA, CDR2 FQGNSA. V shed 5 bases, J shed 2 bases, and the junction held 2 bases outside the gene matches. CDR3: CASSTGLAGGQETQYF. DNA of the CDR3: TGTGCCAGCAGCACGGGACTAGCGGGGGGGCAAGAGACCCAGTACTTC.

The chain is built from TRBV29-1 and TRBJ1-1; D not resolved. This CDR3 region has 14 residues. Trimming cost V 7 bases and J 1 base, with 16 bases left between them. The germline V gene encodes CDR1 SQVTM and CDR2 ANQGSEA. CDR3 bases: TGCAGCGCCGAAGCGCTACCGGGGAACACTGAAGCTTTCTTT. Translated, it gives CSAEALPGNTEAFF.

The J gene is TRBJ2-5, the V gene TRBV29-1; the match to TRBD1 covers 8 bases. The V and J ends lost 4 bases and 4 bases, in that order; junction bases with no gene match: 14. CDR3 length: 16 residues. The germline CDR1 and CDR2 sequences are SQVTM and ANQGSEA. This CDR3 is CSVVGLRGRLPETQYF. CDR3 sequence (DNA): TGCAGCGTTGTTGGCCTCAGGGGGCGGCTTCCAGAGACCCAGTACTTC.

This clone was observed a few times. The same CDR3 also results from other DNA sequences found in this sample. The chain joins TRBV2 to TRBJ2-1; D gene ambiguous. CDR1 SNHLY and CDR2 FYNNEI come from the germline V gene. The CDR3 is made up of 11 amino acids. Trimming pared 4 bases from V and 7 bases from J, leaving 5 bases between. The DNA of the CDR3 is TGTGCCAGCAGTGGCGGAAATGAGCAGTTCTTC. Translation gives CASSGGNEQFF.

This clone has more than one count but fewer than ten. CDR3 in DNA: TGTGCCAGCAGCGTAACTGAGCGGGCCTACGAGCAGTACTTC. It specifies CASSVTERAYEQYF. The chain carries TRBV9 and TRBJ2-7; a possible D gene is TRBD2 (6 bases). This CDR3 comprises 14 residues. V was shortened by 1 base and J by 2 bases, with 10 bases between the two germline ends. Germline CDR1 is SGDLS and CDR2 is YYNGEE.

V gene TRBV7-3 combines with J gene TRBJ2-1; 16 bases line up with TRBD2. Germline CDR1 SGHTA, CDR2 FQGTGA. V trimming: 7 bases; J trimming: 7 bases; junction bases outside the gene matches: 7. The CDR3 consists of 16 residues. CDR3 amino acids: CASTPGLAGGPNEQFF. The CDR3 region has the DNA TGTGCCAGCACACCGGGACTAGCGGGGGGGCCAAATGAGCAGTTCTTC.

This chain joins TRBV18 and TRBJ2-3; D is ambiguous. The CDR3 runs 14 residues. Between the trimmed V and J ends, which lost 3 bases and 0 bases, there was a span of 7 bases. CDR1 is KGHSH and CDR2 is LQKENI in the germline V gene. CDR3 nucleotides: TGTGCCAGCTCACCGACACGAAGCACAGATACGCAGTATTTT. It encodes CASSPTRSTDTQYF.

This clone was seen only a few times. This chain uses TRBV7-2 with TRBJ2-7; D perhaps matches TRBD2 (7 bases). CDR3 length: 14 residues. The germline CDR1 and CDR2 sequences are SGHTA and FQGNSA. V shed 5 bases and J shed 6 bases, with 17 bases lying between them. The DNA of the CDR3 is TGTGCCAGCAGCCTAGGGGGGGTACGGGGCGAGCAGTACTTC. Its translation is CASSLGGVRGEQYF.

This clone was detected only a few times. The CDR3 coding sequence is TGTGCCAGCAGTTTACCAGGGGAAGGTGAAAAACTGTTTTTT. As protein: CASSLPGEGEKLFF. This chain connects TRBV27 to TRBJ1-4, with a possible D match to TRBD1 (6 bases). Germline CDR1 MNHEY, CDR2 SMNVEV (reference sequence). Trimming stripped 2 bases from V and 7 bases from J, with 11 bases between. The CDR3 consists of 14 residues.

J is TRBJ1-2 and V is TRBV7-9; unclear D gene. Trimming took off 2 bases at V and 4 bases at J, with 14 bases between the two ends. Germline V gene data show CDR1 as SEHNR and CDR2 as FQNEAQ (reference sequence). The CDR3 has 15 residues. CDR3 in DNA: TGTGCCAGCAGCTTAACCCTCCCAGGTCCCTATGGCTACACCTTC. Amino acids: CASSLTLPGPYGYTF.

This clone was counted between two and nine times. The chain combines TRBV18 with TRBJ1-1, with 7 bases identical to TRBD1. Trimming cost V 2 bases and J 6 bases; bases outside gene matches: 9. Germline CDR1 KGHSH, CDR2 LQKENI. The CDR3 loop spans 15 amino acids. The CDR3 is CASSPDREMISEAFF. In DNA form, the CDR3 reads TGTGCCAGCTCACCAGACAGGGAGATGATATCTGAAGCTTTCTTT.

The rearrangement links TRBV7-3 to TRBJ2-5; D unclear. CDR1 and CDR2 (germline): SGHTA, FQGTGA. CDR3 length: 13 residues. V was pared by 5 bases and J by 5 bases, with 12 bases between. The CDR3 DNA sequence: TGTGCCAGCAGCGCCCGAGTGGAGGAGACCCAGTACTTC. Residues: CASSARVEETQYF. Full variable domain (remainder filled in from reference TRBV7-3 and TRBJ2-5): GAGVSQTPSNKVTEKGKYVELRCDPISGHTALYWYRQSLGQGPEFLIYFQGTGAADDSGLPNDRFFAVRPEGSVSTLKIQRTERGDSAVYLCASSARVEETQYFGPGTRLLVL.

The chain joins TRBV4-2 to TRBJ2-1; 14 positions match TRBD2. The trim removed 1 base at V and 10 bases at J, leaving 12 bases unmatched. Looked up from germline, CDR1 is LGHNA and CDR2 is YNFKEQ. This CDR3 has 18 amino acids. CDR3: CASSQGGTTSGRAGEQFF. CDR3 nucleotides: TGTGCCAGCAGCCAAGGGGGGACGACTAGCGGGAGGGCAGGGGAGCAGTTCTTC.

This sequence joins TRBV19 and TRBJ1-6; weak D call: TRBD1 (5 bases). Trimming pared 10 bases from V and 4 bases from J, leaving 14 bases between. CDR3 length: 14 amino acids. Germline loops: CDR1 LNHDA, CDR2 SQIVND (reference sequence). The CDR3 is CATRTDSYNSPLHF. The CDR3 bases are TGTGCCACCCGAACCGACAGTTATAATTCACCCCTCCACTTT.

This clone has only a few counts. The CDR3 coding sequence is TGTGCCAGCTCGCGGGATCTGACCAAAAACATTCAGTACTTC. Encoded protein: CASSRDLTKNIQYF. The chain has TRBV18 and TRBJ2-4, with a tentative D call TRBD2 (6 bases). With 6 bases removed from V and 2 bases from J, the gap between germline ends came to 11 bases. The CDR3 sequence is 14 residues long. Germline V gene sequence: CDR1 KGHSH, CDR2 LQKENI.

This clone was detected a few times. J is TRBJ2-3 and V is TRBV30, with a weak D call TRBD1 (6 bases). The germline V and J ends were trimmed by 6 bases and 4 bases, with 8 bases remaining between them. The CDR3 is 11 residues long. CDR1 and CDR2 (germline): GTSNPN, SVGIG (reference sequence). The CDR3 protein is CACRTADTQYF. DNA for the CDR3: TGTGCCTGTCGGACAGCAGATACGCAGTATTTT.

The chain employs TRBV4-1 and TRBJ2-1, with 10 bases matching TRBD2. Germline CDR1 is MGHRA and CDR2 is YSYEKL. V was clipped by 5 bases and J by 3 bases; unmatched bases: 10. The CDR3 spans 17 residues. The CDR3 DNA sequence: TGCGCCAGCAGCAGAGGGCGGGCTAGCGGGAGCTACAATGAGCAGTTCTTC. Its protein is CASSRGRASGSYNEQFF.

This chain joins TRBV29-1 and TRBJ2-2, with D perhaps TRBD2 (5 bases). The V gene's germline CDR1 is SQVTM and CDR2 ANQGSEA. Trimming pared 5 bases from V and 0 bases from J, leaving 10 bases between. The CDR3 loop spans 14 amino acids. This CDR3 is CSVTGVTNTGELFF. The CDR3 DNA sequence: TGCAGCGTTACCGGGGTCACGAACACCGGGGAGCTGTTTTTT.

This clone has only a few counts. The chain combines TRBV5-1 with TRBJ2-1; 7 positions agree with TRBD1. Germline CDR1 is SGHRS and CDR2 is YFSETQ. Trimming removed 4 bases from V and 10 bases from J; junction bases left unmatched: 8. The CDR3 extends over 13 amino acids. CDR3: CASSQTQGPEQFF. The CDR3 DNA reads as TGCGCCAGCAGCCAAACACAGGGGCCAGAGCAGTTCTTC.

This clone was counted a few times. The rearrangement links TRBV4-3 to TRBJ2-2; D is perhaps TRBD2 (5 bases). Germline-derived CDR1 and CDR2 are LGHNA and YSLEER. CDR3 length: 17 residues. V was cut by 1 base and J by 0 bases, with 12 bases left in between. The CDR3 nucleotides are TGCGCCAGCAGCCAAGTAACGGGAAGAGCGAACACCGGGGAGCTGTTTTTT. It codes for CASSQVTGRANTGELFF.

This clone was seen more than once but under ten times. In nucleotides, the CDR3 is TGTGCCAGCTCAACTCAGGGTTATCAGCCCCAGCATTTT. It is translated as CASSTQGYQPQHF. This sequence joins TRBV18 and TRBJ1-5; possible D gene TRBD1, 5 bases. This CDR3 contains 13 residues. Trimming removed 5 bases at V and 5 bases at J, with 10 bases between. CDR1 and CDR2 (germline): KGHSH, LQKENI. The full variable domain, with the rest looked up from reference TRBV18 and TRBJ1-5, is NAGVMQNPRHLVRRRGQEARLRCSPMKGHSHVYWYRQLPEEGLKFMVYLQKENIIDESGMPKERFSAEFPKEGPSILRIQQVVRGDSAAYFCASSTQGYQPQHFGDGTRLSIL.

The rearrangement joins TRBV5-4 to TRBJ2-3; 11 bases agree with TRBD2. Germline-derived CDR1 and CDR2 are SGHNT and YYREEE (reference sequence). CDR3 length equals 16 residues. V was pared by 3 bases and J by 0 bases, with 3 bases of the junction left unmatched. CDR3 DNA sequence: TGTGCCAGCAGCTCGCGACTAGCGGGAAGCACAGATACGCAGTATTTT. It is translated as CASSSRLAGSTDTQYF.

This clone has a handful of counts. Here the CDR3 reads CASSPSGTRAYEQYF. The DNA for the CDR3 is TGCGCCAGCAGCCCCAGTGGGACTAGGGCCTACGAGCAGTACTTC. This rearrangement joins TRBV4-3 to TRBJ2-7; TRBD2 aligns across 8 bases. Trimming took 4 bases from V and 2 from J; bases not matched to a gene: 7. The CDR3 covers 15 residues. CDR1 is LGHNA, CDR2 YSLEER, per germline.

J is TRBJ2-1 and V is TRBV4-1; TRBD2 matches at 10 bases. The length of the CDR3 is 16 residues. V shed 0 bases, J shed 9 bases, and the junction held 8 bases outside the gene matches. CDR1 is MGHRA, CDR2 YSYEKL, per germline. CDR3 DNA: TGCGCCAGCAGCCAAGATTCGCTAGCGGGAGTTCTTGAGCAGTTCTTC. This encodes CASSQDSLAGVLEQFF.

The chain couples TRBV27 to TRBJ1-5; TRBD1 matches 10 bases. Germline loops: CDR1 MNHEY, CDR2 SMNVEV (reference sequence). The CDR3 is made up of 18 amino acids. V trimming: 5 bases; J trimming: 0 bases; junction bases outside the gene matches: 10. The CDR3 spells CASSASGQGKYSNQPQHF. The CDR3 DNA reads TGTGCCAGCAGTGCCTCGGGACAGGGGAAATATAGCAATCAGCCCCAGCATTTT.

In nucleotides, the CDR3 is TGTGCCAGCACGCGCCCAGGCTACGAGCAGTACTTC. This translates into CASTRPGYEQYF. The V call is TRBV11-2, the J call TRBJ2-7, with no clear D. V lost 7 bases and J 3 bases, leaving 10 bases between the germline ends. This CDR3 is 12 amino acids long. Germline values: CDR1 SGHAT, CDR2 FQNNGV.

Written as DNA, the CDR3 is TGCAGTGCAGGGGCGGATGGCTACACCTTC. Translation: CSAGADGYTF. This sequence joins TRBV20-1 and TRBJ1-2; TRBD1 might be the D (5 bases). The V end was cut by 6 bases, the J end by 6 bases, with 8 bases between. The CDR3 is 10 residues long. CDR1 and CDR2 from the germline V gene are DFQATT and SNEGSKA (reference sequence).